This is a list of T cell receptor beta chains from one sample in a study of blood T cell repertoires in COVID-19. Sequencing used immunoSEQ multiplex PCR; TCRdb keeps in-frame clones, though not all of them. The table has about half a million clones, 75% to 90% seen once. The specimen was peripheral blood. These receptors all stem from a human donor in a cohort sampled during active COVID-19. Both conserved end residues are part of each CDR3. A D gene is named only where the DNA matches it firmly. Clone size is given for some rows only: seen once, a few or many times, or a class if the clone is expanded.

>NA|TRBV7-2|TRBJ2-1|NA
CASSHQGRAVEQFF
TGTGCCAGCTCCCACCAGGGGAGGGCCGTCGAGCAGTTCTTC
>TRBD2|TRBV6-2/TRBV6-3|TRBJ2-1|NA
CASTPLAGGRNEQFF
TGTGCCAGCACCCCACTAGCGGGAGGTCGCAATGAGCAGTTCTTC
>NA|TRBV5-4|TRBJ2-5|NA
CASSLVGGWGQETQYF
TGTGCCAGCAGCTTGGTTGGCGGGTGGGGACAAGAGACCCAGTACTTC
>TRBD1|TRBV13|TRBJ1-2|few
CASSLGRDRAAYGYTF
TGTGCCAGCAGCTTAGGCCGGGACAGGGCCGCCTATGGCTACACCTTC
>TRBD1|TRBV19|TRBJ1-1|NA
CASSPDGQEEAFF
TGTGCCAGTAGTCCCGACGGACAGGAGGAAGCTTTCTTT
>TRBD2|TRBV7-2|TRBJ2-2|NA
CASSLVRASGRATGELFF
TGTGCCAGCAGCTTAGTACGGGCTAGCGGGAGGGCGACCGGGGAGCTGTTTTTT
>TRBD1|TRBV5-6|TRBJ2-7|NA
CASSLDRGYEQYF
TGTGCCAGCAGCTTGGACAGGGGCTACGAGCAGTACTTC
>TRBD2|TRBV7-9|TRBJ2-7|NA
CASSQGSGKSSYEQYF
TGTGCCAGCAGTCAAGGGAGCGGGAAGAGCTCCTACGAGCAGTACTTC
>TRBD1|TRBV7-2|TRBJ1-2|once
CASSFPAGTAYGYTF
TGTGCCAGCAGCTTCCCGGCCGGGACAGCCTATGGCTACACCTTC
>TRBD1|TRBV6-1|TRBJ2-1|NA
CASSERRGSSYNEQFF
TGTGCCAGCAGTGAACGCAGGGGGAGCTCCTACAATGAGCAGTTCTTC
>TRBD1|TRBV19|TRBJ1-2|NA
CASSIGTASYGYTF
TGTGCCAGTAGTATCGGGACAGCCTCCTATGGCTACACCTTC
>TRBD2|TRBV5-4|TRBJ2-7|NA
CASSLPSGNSYEQYF
TGTGCCAGCAGCCTTCCTAGCGGCAACTCCTACGAGCAGTACTTC
>NA|TRBV27|TRBJ1-2|NA
CASSLLRGYQGYTF
TGTGCCAGCAGTTTACTTCGGGGGTATCAAGGCTACACCTTC
>NA|TRBV14|TRBJ2-7|NA
CASSQQAGTPPYEQYF
TGTGCCAGCAGCCAACAAGCAGGGACACCCCCCTACGAGCAGTACTTC
>TRBD1|TRBV30|TRBJ1-6|NA
CAWSADRGRTVYNSPLHF
TGTGCCTGGAGTGCAGACAGGGGGCGAACTGTTTATAATTCACCCCTCCACTTT
>TRBD1|TRBV30|TRBJ1-1|NA
CASNRGGNTEAFF
TGTGCCTCTAACAGGGGGGGGAACACTGAAGCTTTCTTT
>TRBD1|TRBV6-2/TRBV6-3|TRBJ2-1|NA
CASSVYGTGGIGRNNEQFF
TGTGCCAGCAGCGTCTATGGGACAGGGGGCATCGGGCGGAACAATGAGCAGTTCTTC
>TRBD2|TRBV9|TRBJ2-1|NA
CASSTPLAGGSNEQFF
TGTGCCAGCAGCACCCCACTAGCGGGAGGGTCGAATGAGCAGTTCTTC
>NA|TRBV6-4|TRBJ2-7|NA
CASSDSYARVARKYYEQYF
TGTGCCAGCAGTGACTCTTACGCGCGGGTAGCTCGTAAGTACTACGAGCAGTACTTC
>TRBD1|TRBV5-4|TRBJ2-7|NA
CASSRAGGNREQYF
TGTGCCAGCAGCAGGGCAGGGGGAAATCGGGAGCAGTACTTC
>TRBD2|TRBV19|TRBJ2-3|NA
CASSTTGTRDTDTQYF
TGTGCCAGTAGTACTACCGGGACTAGAGACACAGATACGCAGTATTTT
>NA|TRBV5-4|TRBJ2-3|NA
CASSLAGITDTQYF
TGTGCCAGCAGCTTGGCGGGGATCACAGATACGCAGTATTTT
>NA|TRBV15|TRBJ2-1|few
CATSRGRRDGEQFF
TGTGCCACCAGCAGAGGACGGCGGGACGGTGAGCAGTTCTTC
>NA|TRBV6-1|TRBJ2-3|NA
CASSDAGSRADTQYF
TGTGCCAGCAGTGATGCGGGCTCACGGGCGGATACGCAGTATTTT
>NA|TRBV7-2|TRBJ1-1|NA
CASSLQGFTEAFF
TGTGCCAGCAGCTTACAGGGGTTCACTGAAGCTTTCTTT
>TRBD1|TRBV28|TRBJ1-2|once
CASSLGGLTGTAPYGYTF
TGTGCCAGCAGCCTAGGGGGATTAACCGGGACAGCGCCTTATGGCTACACCTTC
>TRBD1|TRBV30|TRBJ2-3|NA
CAWSDEGKQGRDTQYF
TGTGCCTGGAGCGATGAAGGGAAACAGGGGCGGGATACGCAGTATTTT
>TRBD1|TRBV19|TRBJ1-4|NA
CASSTPGQGALEKLFF
TGTGCCAGTAGTACGCCCGGACAGGGGGCATTAGAAAAACTGTTTTTT
>TRBD2|TRBV11-2|TRBJ2-5|NA
CASSDRTDSGAQYF
TGTGCCAGCAGCGATCGGACCGATAGCGGGGCCCAGTACTTC
>NA|TRBV5-1|TRBJ1-1|few
CASSLGGGVGEAFF
TGCGCCAGCAGCTTGGGAGGGGGGGTTGGTGAAGCTTTCTTT
>TRBD1|TRBV15|TRBJ2-1|once
CATRPLDRDNEQFF
TGTGCCACCCGGCCCTTGGACAGGGACAATGAGCAGTTCTTC
>TRBD1|TRBV5-1|TRBJ1-5|NA
CASSKGTDNQPQHF
TGCGCCAGCAGCAAGGGGACAGACAATCAGCCCCAGCATTTT
>TRBD1|TRBV7-9|TRBJ2-2|NA
CASSLARTGGTGELFF
TGTGCCAGCAGCTTAGCACGGACAGGGGGCACCGGGGAGCTGTTTTTT
>NA|TRBV6-5|TRBJ2-3|NA
CASSPWGEGADTQYF
TGTGCCAGCAGTCCGTGGGGAGAGGGGGCAGATACGCAGTATTTT
>NA|TRBV27|TRBJ2-3|NA
CASSLAGSTDTQYF
TGTGCCAGCAGTTTAGCAGGGAGCACAGATACGCAGTATTTT
>NA|TRBV6-6|TRBJ2-5|NA
CASSLQETQYF
TGTGCCAGCAGCCTCCAAGAGACCCAGTACTTC
>NA|TRBV28|TRBJ2-7|NA
CASNDFRVHEQYF
TGTGCCAGCAACGACTTCAGGGTCCACGAGCAGTACTTC
>TRBD2|TRBV5-5|TRBJ2-7|NA
CASSLDLAGRYEQYF
TGTGCCAGCAGCTTGGACCTAGCGGGACGCTACGAGCAGTACTTC